What follows is one T cell receptor (beta chain) and its context. Original methodology: By means of reference gene primer amplification, nucleated cell counts were estimated. The assay was immunoSEQ multiplex PCR, and TCRdb's table has in-frame clones only and misses some. V, J and clone size are taken as reported in that table, and D and trimming were inferred from the DNA itself. The data show some 150,000 clones, 60% to 85% seen once. This CDR3 comprises 14 residues. From germline, CDR1 is SEHNR and CDR2 FQNEAQ (reference sequence). V shed 2 bases, J shed 7 bases, and the junction held 6 bases outside the gene matches. These data are taken from a study of blood T cell repertoires in COVID-19. Study overall: Collection of acute and convalescent COVID-19 samples took place in the United States, Italy and Spain. T cells, B-cell-depleted T cells, or PBMCs supplied cDNA or gDNA.

Sequenced: peripheral blood. The source of this sequence is a woman over 75 with active or convalescent COVID-19. The rearrangement joins TRBV7-9 to TRBJ2-5, with 8 bases that match TRBD1. The CDR3 DNA reads TGTGCCAGCAGCTTAACCACGGGACAGGTGACCCAGTACTTC. Amino acid sequence: CASSLTTGQVTQYF. Full variable domain (rest looked up from reference TRBV7-9 and TRBJ2-5): DTGVSQNPRHKITKRGQNVTFRCDPISEHNRLYWYRQTLGQGPEFLTYFQNEAQLEKSRLLSDRFSAERPKGSFSTLEIQRTEQGDSAMYLCASSLTTGQVTQYFGPGTRLLVL.